The next 16 T cell receptor beta chains were all read from a single sample in a study of regulatory T cells in long-lasting Graves disease (dated by TCRdb to the early 2020s). Libraries were built with multiplex PCR. The run used an Illumina HiSeq 4000. TCR beta libraries were built with iRepertoire HTBI primers and Arm-PCR amplification of CDR3 regions. In TCRdb, the public reads were trimmed at Q25 with fastp and aligned with MiXCR, with productive beta chains retained. Every CDR3 protein is listed once, alongside the most common genes and DNA of its rows. The sample table shows about 220,000 distinct CDR3 sequences, and roughly 18% are seen once. Of the sample, over 9.5% is held by the ten largest clones. This sample's time point label indicates: newly diagnosed GD, antithyroid drugs for less than 3 months. RNA was extracted from PBMCs in TRIzol for both TCR sequencing and RNA sequencing. The data also belong to a second study, concerning T cells in Graves' hyperthyroidism and ophthalmopathy.

The sequencing here drew on peripheral blood mononuclear cells (PBMCs), taken at new diagnosis, from a patient treated with antithyroid drugs. These receptors all stem from a woman in her twenties or thirties with Graves disease. Donor details come from another sample of the same person, matched by shared clones.

This clonotype was counted at least ten times. V usage is TRBV6-1 and J usage is TRBJ1-5, with no clear D. Trimming took 5 bases from V and 0 from J, leaving 11 bases between them. Germline V gene lookup returns CDR1 MNHNS and CDR2 SASEGT. The CDR3 runs to 15 residues. In nucleotides, the CDR3 is TGTGCCAGCAGTCCCGGTGGAGATAGCAATCAGCCCCAGCATTTT. Amino acid sequence: CASSPGGDSNQPQHF.

This clonotype was counted many times. Mismatch with germline at one junction end may stem from a read error. The rearrangement uses TRBV19 and TRBJ2-6; 9 bases line up with TRBD1. This CDR3 has 22 amino acids. Germline CDR1 is LNHDA and CDR2 is SQIVND (reference sequence). CDR3 DNA sequence: TGTGCCAGTCGTATTCCTCCGGGACAGGGAATTAGCGACGACTCTGGGGCCAACGTCCTGACTTTC. Amino acid sequence: CASRIPPGQGISDDSGANVLTF.

This clonotype was found many times. The chain combines TRBV29-1 with TRBJ1-4, with TRBD1 as a possible D gene (5 bases). Germline CDR1 is SQVTM and CDR2 is ANQGSEA. V lost 4 bases and J lost 3, with 15 bases in between. The CDR3 sequence is 15 residues long. CDR3 residues: CSVAGSKGSNEKLFF. CDR3 bases: TGCAGCGTTGCTGGGTCGAAGGGGTCTAATGAAAAACTGTTTTTT.

This clonotype was seen many times. V usage is TRBV2 and J usage is TRBJ2-1, with 7 bases that match TRBD2. This CDR3 comprises 16 residues. V lost 6 bases and J lost 3; bases outside the gene matches: 11. CDR1 and CDR2 (germline): SNHLY, FYNNEI. The CDR3 bases are TGTGCCAGCAGCCCCCCATTACTAGCGTACTACAATGAGCAGTTCTTC. It is translated as CASSPPLLAYYNEQFF.

At least ten counts were recorded for this clonotype. V is TRBV2 and J is TRBJ1-1, with TRBD1 matching 10 bases. The CDR3 loop spans 13 amino acids. Trimming at V came to 11 bases and at J to 0 bases, leaving 3 bases not matched to a gene. Germline CDR1 and CDR2: SNHLY and FYNNEI. CDR3 region: CASTGGLNTEAFF. CDR3 DNA sequence: TGTGCCTCGACAGGGGGCTTGAACACTGAAGCTTTCTTT.

A word on this clonotype: Given the absence of the conserved phenylalanine or tryptophan at the CDR3 end, a read error is likely. The V gene is TRBV29-1, the J gene TRBJ2-7; D gene unclear. The CDR3 consists of 11 residues. V lost 6 bases and J 6 bases, leaving 12 bases between the germline ends. Germline CDR1 reads SQVTM; CDR2 reads ANQGSEA. The CDR3 coding sequence is TGCAGCGTCCGGGCCGGCGTCGAGCAGTACCTC. Its translation: CSVRAGVEQYL.

The rearrangement joins TRBV28 to TRBJ2-1, with TRBD2 matching 7 bases. The junction had 9 bases not matched to a gene; V was cut back by 5 bases and J by 5 bases. Germline lookup yields CDR1 MDHEN and CDR2 SYDVKM. This CDR3 spans 15 amino acids. CDR3 sequence reads: CASSPRGAGNNEQFF. The CDR3 DNA sequence: TGTGCCAGCAGTCCCCGGGGAGCGGGAAACAATGAGCAGTTCTTC.

The table lists this clonotype with many counts. This sequence joins TRBV12-3 or TRBV12-4 and TRBJ2-1; D gene unclear. CDR3 length: 16 amino acids. V was pared by 1 base and J by 0 bases, with 10 bases between. The CDR3 nucleotides are TGTGCCAGCAGTTTAGGGGGTTGGGGCTCCTACAATGAGCAGTTCTTC. This encodes CASSLGGWGSYNEQFF.

This clonotype was detected ten times or more. The chain couples TRBV7-2 to TRBJ2-7; no definite D call. Germline V lookup: CDR1 SGHTA, CDR2 FQGNSA. The V and J ends lost 2 bases and 3 bases respectively, with 5 bases between them. The CDR3 totals 12 residues. The CDR3 sequence is CASSLIGYEQYF. The CDR3, as DNA: TGTGCCAGCAGCTTAATAGGCTACGAGCAGTACTTC.

In its sample, this clonotype was seen many times. This chain connects TRBV20-1 to TRBJ1-6, with TRBD1 as a possible D gene (6 bases). The CDR3 length is 15 residues. V dropped 2 bases and J dropped 6 bases, with 14 bases sitting between them. The germline V gene has CDR1 DFQATT and CDR2 SNEGSKA (reference sequence). CDR3 DNA sequence: TGCAGTGCTAGAACCGGGGCAGGGGTTAATTCACCCCTCCACTTT. It yields the protein CSARTGAGVNSPLHF.

This clonotype was detected a few times. The V and J genes are TRBV28 and TRBJ1-6; 9 bases agree with TRBD1. With V trimmed by 5 bases and J by 10 bases, 9 bases remained unmatched. The CDR3 extends over 15 amino acids. The germline V gene encodes CDR1 MDHEN and CDR2 SYDVKM. CDR3 protein: CASSLRGQGGSPLHF. The CDR3 nucleotides read TGTGCCAGCAGTCTGAGGGGACAGGGTGGGTCACCCCTCCACTTT.

Ten or more counts support this clonotype. The V gene is TRBV30, the J gene TRBJ2-4; 7 bases are a match to TRBD2. With V trimmed by 3 bases and J by 0 bases, 23 bases remained unmatched. The CDR3 has 21 residues. Germline CDR1 and CDR2: GTSNPN and SVGIG (reference sequence). In DNA form, the CDR3 reads TGTGCCTGGAGGGTACTCCTAGCGGAATTGAGGAACCCATTAGCCAAAAACATTCAGTACTTC. This gives the protein CAWRVLLAELRNPLAKNIQYF.

The rearrangement links TRBV12-3 or TRBV12-4 to TRBJ1-5, with no clear D. V lost 0 bases to trimming and J lost 5 bases, with 11 bases between them. There are 15 residues in the CDR3. The DNA for the CDR3 is TGTGCCAGCAGTTTAGCGCAGAGAGGAGATCAGCCCCAGCATTTT. This codes for CASSLAQRGDQPQHF.

This clonotype was found many times. The chain combines TRBV24-1 with TRBJ2-5; tentatively, D is TRBD1 (7 bases). This CDR3 contains 15 residues. The V and J ends lost 5 bases and 1 base respectively, with 13 bases between them. Per the germline V gene, CDR1 is KGHDR and CDR2 is SFDVKD. CDR3 DNA sequence: TGTGCCACCAGTGCCGGGGGACAGATCCAAGAGACCCAGTACTTC. It yields the protein CATSAGGQIQETQYF.

The genes are TRBV6-1 and TRBJ2-1; D unresolved. The CDR3 length is 11 residues. Germline loops: CDR1 MNHNS, CDR2 SASEGT. Trimming stripped 6 bases from V and 12 bases from J, with 12 bases between. The CDR3 coding sequence is TGTGCCAGCAGCAGTTTGTCGGGGCAGTTCTTC. Translation gives CASSSLSGQFF.

This clonotype was seen more than once but under ten times. This chain joins TRBV5-7 and TRBJ1-3, with D uncertain. TRBV5-7 is sorted into the ORF group, with uncertain function. This CDR3 has 16 residues. V gave up 2 bases and J gave up 2 bases, with 14 bases separating them. Written as DNA, the CDR3 is TGTGCCAGCAGCTTCAGAGCATTCGGACCTGGAAACACCATATATTTT. It codes for CASSFRAFGPGNTIYF.